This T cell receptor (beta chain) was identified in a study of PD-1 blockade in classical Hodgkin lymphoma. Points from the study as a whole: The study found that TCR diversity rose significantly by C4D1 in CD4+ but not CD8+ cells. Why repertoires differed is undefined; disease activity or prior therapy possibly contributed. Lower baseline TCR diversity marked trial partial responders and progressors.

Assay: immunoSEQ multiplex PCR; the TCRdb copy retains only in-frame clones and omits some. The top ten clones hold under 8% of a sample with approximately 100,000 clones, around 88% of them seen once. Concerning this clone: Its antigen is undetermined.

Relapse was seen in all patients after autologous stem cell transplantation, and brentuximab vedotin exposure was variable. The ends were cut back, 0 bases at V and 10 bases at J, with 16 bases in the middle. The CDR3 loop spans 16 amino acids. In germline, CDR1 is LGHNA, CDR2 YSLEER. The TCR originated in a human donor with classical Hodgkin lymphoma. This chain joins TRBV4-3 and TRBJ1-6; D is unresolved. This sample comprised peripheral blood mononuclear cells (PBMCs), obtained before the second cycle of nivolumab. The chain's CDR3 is CASSQDSVSEESPLHF. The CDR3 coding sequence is TGCGCCAGCAGCCAAGATTCCGTGTCAGAGGAATCACCCCTCCACTTT.